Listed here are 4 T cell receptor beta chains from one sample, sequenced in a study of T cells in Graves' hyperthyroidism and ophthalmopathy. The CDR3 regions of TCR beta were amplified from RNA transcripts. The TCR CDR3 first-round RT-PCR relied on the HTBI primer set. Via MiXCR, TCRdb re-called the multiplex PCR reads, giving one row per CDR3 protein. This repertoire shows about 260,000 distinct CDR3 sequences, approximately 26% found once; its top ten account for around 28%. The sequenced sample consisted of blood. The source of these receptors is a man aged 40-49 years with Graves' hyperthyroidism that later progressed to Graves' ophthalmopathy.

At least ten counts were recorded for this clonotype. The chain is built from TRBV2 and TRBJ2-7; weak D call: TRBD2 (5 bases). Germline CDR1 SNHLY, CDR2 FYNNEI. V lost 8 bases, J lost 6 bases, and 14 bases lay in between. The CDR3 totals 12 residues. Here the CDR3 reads CASDNRGREQYF. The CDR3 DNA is TGTGCCAGCGACAATCGGGGTCGCGAGCAGTACTTC.

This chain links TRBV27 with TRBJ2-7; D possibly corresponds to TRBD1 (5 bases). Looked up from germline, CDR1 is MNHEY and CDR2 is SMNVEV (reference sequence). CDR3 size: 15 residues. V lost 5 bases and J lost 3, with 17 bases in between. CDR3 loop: CASSLVQVLSYEQYF. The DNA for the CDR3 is TGTGCCAGCAGTCTAGTACAGGTCCTCAGCTACGAGCAGTACTTC.

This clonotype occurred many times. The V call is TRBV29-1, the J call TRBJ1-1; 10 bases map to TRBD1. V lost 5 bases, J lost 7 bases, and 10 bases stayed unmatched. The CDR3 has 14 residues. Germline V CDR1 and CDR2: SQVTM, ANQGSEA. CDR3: CSVPKWDRGNEAFF. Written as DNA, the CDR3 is TGCAGCGTTCCTAAATGGGACAGGGGAAATGAAGCTTTCTTT. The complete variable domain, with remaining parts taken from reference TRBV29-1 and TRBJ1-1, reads SAVISQKPSRDICQRGTSLTIQCQVDSQVTMMFWYRQQPGQSLTLIATANQGSEATYESGFVIDKFPISRPNLTFSTLTVSNMSPEDSSIYLCSVPKWDRGNEAFFGQGTRLTVV.

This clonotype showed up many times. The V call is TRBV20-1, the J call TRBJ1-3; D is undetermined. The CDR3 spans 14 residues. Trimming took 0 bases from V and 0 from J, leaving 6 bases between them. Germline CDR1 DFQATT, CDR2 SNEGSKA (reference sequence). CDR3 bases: TGCAGTGCTAGAGACGTGGGCTCTGGAAACACCATATATTTT. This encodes CSARDVGSGNTIYF.